This paragraph covers one TCR beta chain sequence. Antigen specificity is unknown. Alongside a J-beta primer mix, a sample-barcoded 5' primer served in a second PCR lasting roughly 7 to 12 cycles. TCRdb re-called the 5' RACE reads through MiXCR, storing one row per CDR3 protein. The table has 1.8 million or so distinct CDR3 sequences, about two fifths seen once. These data belong to a study of blood T cells in healthy people across ages. Trimming cost V 7 bases and J 2 bases; bases outside gene matches: 8. Germline loops: CDR1 MNHNY, CDR2 SVGAGI (reference sequence). This CDR3 comprises 16 residues. The study's findings and limits: Estimates of total diversity, which came from one million sequenced T cells, were considered to be underestimates.

The chain recombines TRBV6-6 with TRBJ2-3; 11 positions agree with TRBD2. The sequence came from a human donor in good health. The sample taken for sequencing was blood. This CDR3 is CASTYPTSGVTDTQYF. The DNA for the CDR3 is TGTGCCAGCACCTACCCGACTAGCGGGGTCACAGATACGCAGTATTTT.